The 31 T cell receptor beta chains below were found in one sample sequenced in a study of siplizumab effects on memory and regulatory T cells. The table came from immunoSEQ multiplex PCR; TCRdb's copy has only in-frame clones and leaves some out. The sample lists about 100,000 clones, around 94% occurring once. Material: Tregs sorted from blood. Receptor source: a human donor in good health.

The DNA of the CDR3 is TGTGCCAGCAGCCTAGGGGTGGACAGCTGGAACACTGAAGCTTTCTTT. Its translation: CASSLGVDSWNTEAFF. This rearrangement joins TRBV28 to TRBJ1-1, with TRBD1 as a possible D gene (6 bases). V was trimmed by 6 bases and J by 1 base, leaving 18 bases between them. This CDR3 comprises 16 residues. The V gene's germline CDR1 is MDHEN and CDR2 SYDVKM.

The V and J genes are TRBV7-6 and TRBJ1-4; D call uncertain. The ends were cut back, 1 base at V and 8 bases at J, with 8 bases in the middle. The V gene's germline CDR1 is SGHVS and CDR2 FNYEAQ. The CDR3 extends over 13 amino acids. The DNA for the CDR3 is TGTGCCAGCAGCTTAGAGGGAGGAGAAAAACTGTTTTTT. Translating gives CASSLEGGEKLFF. Full variable domain (missing parts from reference TRBV7-6 and TRBJ1-4): GAGVSQSPRYKVTKRGQDVALRCDPISGHVSLYWYRQALGQGPEFLTYFNYEAQQDKSGLPNDRFSAERPEGSISTLTIQRTEQRDSAMYRCASSLEGGEKLFFGSGTQLSVL.

The V call is TRBV2, the J call TRBJ2-7; 8 nucleotides agree with TRBD2. This CDR3 has 16 amino acids. V was pared by 6 bases and J by 1 base, with 11 bases of the junction left unmatched. From germline, CDR1 is SNHLY and CDR2 FYNNEI. CDR3 sequence reads: CASRRSATSGSYEQYF. DNA of the CDR3: TGTGCCAGCAGAAGGTCGGCAACTAGCGGTTCCTACGAGCAGTACTTC.

The chain uses TRBV30 and TRBJ2-1; 12 nucleotides line up with TRBD2. The CDR3 is made up of 14 amino acids. After removal of 2 bases from V and 5 bases from J, the junction contained 1 base not matched to a gene. CDR1 and CDR2 from the germline V gene are GTSNPN and SVGIG (reference sequence). The CDR3 region is CAWSRLAGDNEQFF. The CDR3 region has the DNA TGTGCCTGGAGTAGACTAGCGGGGGACAATGAGCAGTTCTTC.

The chain carries TRBV6-1 and TRBJ2-1; D possibly corresponds to TRBD1 (5 bases). Germline V gene sequence: CDR1 MNHNS, CDR2 SASEGT. This CDR3 region has 15 residues. V was trimmed by 7 bases and J by 7 bases, leaving 20 bases between them. In DNA form, the CDR3 reads TGTGCCAGCACTCTCCTCAGGGCAGCACGGAATGAGCAGTTCTTC. The encoded protein is CASTLLRAARNEQFF.

A single count supports this clone. V gene TRBV6-1 combines with J gene TRBJ2-7, with 10 positions matching TRBD1. The germline CDR1 and CDR2 sequences are MNHNS and SASEGT. The trim removed 7 bases at V and 3 bases at J, leaving 3 bases unmatched. This CDR3 spans 13 amino acids. The CDR3 DNA reads as TGTGCCAGCAACCGGGACAGGGGCTACGAGCAGTACTTC. This encodes CASNRDRGYEQYF.

The rearrangement links TRBV27 to TRBJ2-3; 9 bases fit TRBD2. J lost 1 base, V lost 2 bases, and 1 base had no gene match. Per the germline V gene, CDR1 is MNHEY and CDR2 is SMNVEV (reference sequence). The CDR3 is 15 residues long. Here the CDR3 reads CASSLRLAGTDTQYF. As DNA, the CDR3 is TGTGCCAGCAGTTTAAGACTAGCGGGCACAGATACGCAGTATTTT.

The rearrangement joins TRBV30 to TRBJ1-5; possible D gene TRBD1, 5 bases. Germline CDR1 is GTSNPN and CDR2 is SVGIG (reference sequence). Trimming shortened V by 0 bases and J by 4 bases, and 7 bases separated the two germline ends. This CDR3 has 13 amino acids. This CDR3 reads CAWSVQVNQPQHF. In nucleotides, the CDR3 is TGTGCCTGGAGTGTACAGGTTAATCAGCCCCAGCATTTT.

The CDR3 loop reads CACWGQGVNEKLFF. In nucleotides, the CDR3 is TGTGCCTGTTGGGGACAGGGGGTTAATGAAAAACTGTTTTTT. V and J are TRBV30 and TRBJ1-4, with 11 bases identical to TRBD1. V lost 6 bases and J lost 4; bases outside the gene matches: 4. Germline V gene lookup returns CDR1 GTSNPN and CDR2 SVGIG (reference sequence). The CDR3 loop spans 14 amino acids. Full variable domain (rest looked up from reference TRBV30 and TRBJ1-4): SQTIHQWPATLVQPVGSPLSLECTVEGTSNPNLYWYRQAAGRGLQLLFYSVGIGQISSEVPQNLSASRPQDRQFILSSKKLLLSDSGFYLCACWGQGVNEKLFFGSGTQLSVL.

CDR3 sequence reads: CASSLRAGSYNEQFF. The CDR3 coding sequence is TGTGCCAGCAGCTTAAGGGCGGGCTCCTACAATGAGCAGTTCTTC. The chain recombines TRBV7-3 with TRBJ2-1, with D perhaps TRBD2 (5 bases). The CDR3 runs 15 residues. With 1 base removed from V and 0 bases from J, the gap between germline ends came to 7 bases. Per germline, CDR1 SGHTA and CDR2 FQGTGA. The whole variable domain, filled in from reference TRBV7-3 and TRBJ2-1, reads GAGVSQTPSNKVTEKGKYVELRCDPISGHTALYWYRQSLGQGPEFLIYFQGTGAADDSGLPNDRFFAVRPEGSVSTLKIQRTERGDSAVYLCASSLRAGSYNEQFFGPGTRLTVL.

This chain joins TRBV14 and TRBJ2-4, with unresolved D. V was cut by 4 bases and J by 7 bases, with 11 bases left in between. The V gene's germline CDR1 is SGHDN and CDR2 FVKESK. There are 13 residues in the CDR3. CDR3 sequence reads: CASSRALSNIQYF. In DNA, the CDR3 is TGTGCCAGCAGCCGAGCCCTCAGTAACATTCAGTACTTC.

The J gene is TRBJ2-5, the V gene TRBV15, with TRBD2 identical over 11 bases. This CDR3 region has 16 residues. Germline trimming cut 8 bases from V and 5 bases from J; bases unmatched to any gene: 13. CDR1 and CDR2 (germline): LNHNV, YYDKDF (reference sequence). The CDR3 nucleotides are TGTGCCACCTTTAGCGGGAGGGCCAGGCTGGGGGAGACCCAGTACTTC. Translated, it gives CATFSGRARLGETQYF.

This clone appeared a few times. The V and J genes are TRBV6-1 and TRBJ1-5; D call uncertain. This CDR3 spans 12 amino acids. Per the germline V gene, CDR1 is MNHNS and CDR2 is SASEGT. Trimming shortened V by 4 bases and J by 9 bases, and 10 bases separated the two germline ends. The CDR3 coding sequence is TGTGCCAGCAGTGGGGATTTCAGGCCCCAGCATTTT. As protein: CASSGDFRPQHF.

V and J are TRBV6-1 and TRBJ2-2; no firm D call. Germline lookup yields CDR1 MNHNS and CDR2 SASEGT. V was clipped by 5 bases and J by 5 bases, with 9 bases between them. The CDR3 totals 13 residues. As DNA, the CDR3 is TGTGCCAGCAGTCTTTTACATACCGGGGAGCTGTTTTTT. Protein sequence: CASSLLHTGELFF.

This chain links TRBV10-3 with TRBJ1-5; D is unclear. The CDR3 loop spans 14 amino acids. Germline values: CDR1 ENHRY, CDR2 SYGVKD. V was clipped by 3 bases and J by 3 bases, with 9 bases between them. The CDR3: CAISEGQVNQPQHF. The CDR3 DNA is TGTGCCATCAGTGAAGGGCAGGTCAATCAGCCCCAGCATTTT.

The V gene is TRBV2, the J gene TRBJ2-7; D may be TRBD2 (5 bases). The CDR3 is made up of 14 amino acids. Germline V gene lookup returns CDR1 SNHLY and CDR2 FYNNEI. V lost 5 bases and J lost 0, with 11 bases in between. CDR3 sequence reads: CASSKLGSSYEQYF. The CDR3 DNA follows: TGTGCCAGCAGTAAACTAGGGAGCTCCTACGAGCAGTACTTC.

The chain has TRBV6-1 and TRBJ1-2; D unresolved. The germline CDR1 and CDR2 sequences are MNHNS and SASEGT. The CDR3 sequence is 12 residues long. V was shortened by 6 bases and J by 5 bases, with 10 bases between the two germline ends. The CDR3 nucleotides are TGTGCCAGCAGCCGTAATTCATATGGCTACACCTTC. Residues: CASSRNSYGYTF.

CDR3 in DNA: TGTGCCAGCAGTTATCACAGGGGAAGAACTGAAGCTTTCTTT. Amino acid sequence: CASSYHRGRTEAFF. The chain links TRBV27 to TRBJ1-1; TRBD1 matches 7 bases. CDR3 size: 14 residues. V was pared by 4 bases and J by 5 bases, with 7 bases of the junction left unmatched. Per germline, CDR1 MNHEY and CDR2 SMNVEV (reference sequence).

The chain uses TRBV9 and TRBJ2-1, with D uncertain. CDR3 length equals 11 residues. Trimming stripped 5 bases from V and 9 bases from J, with 9 bases between. Germline V gene lookup returns CDR1 SGDLS and CDR2 YYNGEE. The CDR3 sequence is CASRGNSEQFF. The CDR3 DNA reads as TGTGCCAGCAGAGGGAATAGTGAGCAGTTCTTC.

In its sample, this clone was seen once. V and J are TRBV28 and TRBJ1-4, with D tentatively TRBD1 (6 bases). The CDR3 has 16 residues. Deletions cut 3 bases from V and 8 bases from J, with 19 bases between. CDR1 and CDR2 from the germline V gene are MDHEN and SYDVKM. CDR3 protein: CASSFGFTGSGEKLFF. CDR3 nucleotide sequence: TGTGCCAGCAGTTTTGGGTTTACAGGGTCGGGGGAAAAACTGTTTTTT.

The chain has TRBV12-5 and TRBJ2-1, with TRBD2 as a possible D gene (6 bases). The germline V gene encodes CDR1 LGHNT and CDR2 FRNRAP. The CDR3 is made up of 15 amino acids. Trimming took 4 bases from V and 9 from J, leaving 19 bases between them. The CDR3 DNA reads TGTGCTAGTGGTTCAATTTCCGGGACTGGGGGTGAGCAGTTCTTC. Its protein is CASGSISGTGGEQFF.

The gene calls are TRBV5-1 and TRBJ2-1; weak D call: TRBD1 (7 bases). This CDR3 comprises 15 residues. Germline V lookup: CDR1 SGHRS, CDR2 YFSETQ. V lost 3 bases to trimming and J lost 12 bases, with 22 bases between them. CDR3 DNA sequence: TGCGCCAGCAGCTCCGGGACTCAAACAAACAGGGGGCAGTTCTTC. Translation gives CASSSGTQTNRGQFF.

This clone was recorded only once. The V gene is TRBV19, the J gene TRBJ2-2, with D possibly TRBD1 on 6 matching bases. The CDR3 covers 16 residues. The V gene's germline CDR1 is LNHDA and CDR2 SQIVND (reference sequence). Trimming stripped 7 bases from V and 1 base from J, with 16 bases between. The chain's CDR3 is CASNPRTVENTGELFF. The CDR3 coding sequence is TGTGCCAGTAACCCCAGGACAGTAGAGAACACCGGGGAGCTGTTTTTT.

This chain links TRBV5-1 with TRBJ2-6; D unresolved. Trimming removed 5 bases at V and 0 bases at J, with 6 bases between. Germline V gene lookup returns CDR1 SGHRS and CDR2 YFSETQ. CDR3 length equals 14 residues. The CDR3 here is CASRVDSGANVLTF. As DNA, the CDR3 is TGCGCCAGCAGAGTGGACTCTGGGGCCAACGTCCTGACTTTC.

V and J are TRBV11-2 and TRBJ1-1; no clear D. Looked up from germline, CDR1 is SGHAT and CDR2 is FQNNGV. V lost 1 base and J lost 0, with 6 bases in between. The CDR3 length is 14 residues. The CDR3 here is CASSLVVLNTEAFF. The CDR3 nucleotides are TGTGCCAGCAGCTTAGTTGTCTTGAACACTGAAGCTTTCTTT.

V is TRBV27 and J is TRBJ2-3; perhaps TRBD1 as D (6 bases). The CDR3 is made up of 13 amino acids. Trimming took 5 bases from V and 6 from J, leaving 12 bases between them. The germline CDR1 and CDR2 sequences are MNHEY and SMNVEV (reference sequence). CDR3 amino acids: CASSPTGRDTQYF. CDR3 nucleotides: TGTGCCAGCAGTCCGACAGGACGGGATACGCAGTATTTT.

V usage is TRBV6-5 and J usage is TRBJ2-1, with TRBD1 as a possible D gene (7 bases). The V end lost 6 bases, the J end lost 8 bases, and 17 bases lay between the germline ends. The CDR3 has 14 amino acids. The V gene's germline CDR1 is MNHEY and CDR2 SVGAGI. CDR3 nucleotides: TGTGCCAGCAGCCTGGCAGGGGGAGGCGATGAGCAGTTCTTC. Protein sequence: CASSLAGGGDEQFF.

This chain connects TRBV5-1 to TRBJ2-6; 7 positions agree with TRBD1. V dropped 7 bases and J dropped 3; count of bases not matched to a gene: 10. Germline assignment: CDR1 SGHRS and CDR2 YFSETQ. The CDR3 sequence is 16 residues long. Written as DNA, the CDR3 is TGCGCCAGCGGGGAACAGGGGCTGGGTGGGGCCAACGTCCTGACTTTC. Translation: CASGEQGLGGANVLTF.

The rearrangement links TRBV5-4 to TRBJ2-5; 10 bases are shared with TRBD1. The CDR3 is 16 amino acids. Losses at the gene ends were 4 bases for V and 5 bases for J; bases not matched to a gene: 11. The germline CDR1 and CDR2 sequences are SGHNT and YYREEE (reference sequence). For the CDR3, the DNA is TGTGCCAGCAGCCCCCGACAGGGGGCTGGGAGGGAGACCCAGTACTTC. Amino acid sequence: CASSPRQGAGRETQYF.

This clone was recorded only once. J is TRBJ1-1 and V is TRBV6-7, with TRBD1 matching over 7 bases. TRBV6-7 is filed as an ORF, its function uncertain. The CDR3 is 12 residues long. V lost 5 bases, J lost 7 bases, and 4 bases stayed unmatched. The CDR3 loop is CASSRQGVEAFF. For the CDR3, the DNA is TGTGCCAGCAGTCGACAGGGTGTTGAAGCTTTCTTT.

The rearrangement links TRBV10-1 to TRBJ2-5; 9 bases fit TRBD2. CDR3 length: 17 amino acids. Trimming cost V 3 bases and J 2 bases; bases outside gene matches: 10. Germline CDR1 and CDR2: WNHNN and SYGVQD (reference sequence). The CDR3 protein is CASSDRREGRRQETQYF. CDR3 DNA: TGCGCCAGCAGTGACCGGCGGGAGGGCCGAAGGCAAGAGACCCAGTACTTC.